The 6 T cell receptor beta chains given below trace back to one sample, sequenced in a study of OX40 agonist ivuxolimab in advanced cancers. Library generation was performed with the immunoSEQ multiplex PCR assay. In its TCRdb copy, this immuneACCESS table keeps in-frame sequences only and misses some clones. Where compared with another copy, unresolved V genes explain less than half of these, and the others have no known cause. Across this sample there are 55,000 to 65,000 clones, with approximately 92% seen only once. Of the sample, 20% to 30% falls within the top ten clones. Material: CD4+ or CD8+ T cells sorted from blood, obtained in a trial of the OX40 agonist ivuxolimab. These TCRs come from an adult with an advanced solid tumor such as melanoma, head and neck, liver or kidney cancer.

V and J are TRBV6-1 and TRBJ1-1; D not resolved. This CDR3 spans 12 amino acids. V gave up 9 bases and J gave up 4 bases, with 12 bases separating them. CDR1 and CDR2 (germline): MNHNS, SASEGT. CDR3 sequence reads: CASSGFVTEAFF. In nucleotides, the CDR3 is TGTGCCAGTTCGGGGTTTGTCACTGAAGCTTTCTTT.

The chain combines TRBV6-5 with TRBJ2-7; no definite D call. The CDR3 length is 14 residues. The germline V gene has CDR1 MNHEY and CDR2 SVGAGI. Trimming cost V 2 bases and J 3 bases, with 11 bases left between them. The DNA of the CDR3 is TGTGCCAGCAGTTACAGTCGCAGTTTCTACGAGCAGTACTTC. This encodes CASSYSRSFYEQYF.

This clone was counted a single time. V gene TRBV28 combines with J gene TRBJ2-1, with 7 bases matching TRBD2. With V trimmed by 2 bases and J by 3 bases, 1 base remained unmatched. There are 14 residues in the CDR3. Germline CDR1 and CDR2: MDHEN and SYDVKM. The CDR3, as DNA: TGTGCCAGCAGTTTAAGCGGGGACTACAATGAGCAGTTCTTC. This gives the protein CASSLSGDYNEQFF.

The CDR3 region has the DNA TGCGCCAGCAGCTTGGAAGGGGTTCAGCCCCAGCATTTT. Its protein is CASSLEGVQPQHF. This chain joins TRBV5-1 and TRBJ1-5; perhaps TRBD1 as D (5 bases). V was cut by 0 bases and J by 6 bases, with 7 bases left in between. The CDR3 length is 13 residues. Germline assignment: CDR1 SGHRS and CDR2 YFSETQ. Supplemented by reference TRBV5-1 and TRBJ1-5, the full variable domain reads KAGVTQTPRYLIKTRGQQVTLSCSPISGHRSVSWYQQTPGQGLQFLFEYFSETQRNKGNFPGRFSGRQFSNSRSEMNVSTLELGDSALYLCASSLEGVQPQHFGDGTRLSIL.

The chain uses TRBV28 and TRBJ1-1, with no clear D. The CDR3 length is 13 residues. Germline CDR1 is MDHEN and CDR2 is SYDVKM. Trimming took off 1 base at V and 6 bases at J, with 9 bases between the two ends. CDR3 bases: TGTGCCAGCAGTTTATTCGCAGACTCTGAAGCTTTCTTT. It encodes CASSLFADSEAFF.

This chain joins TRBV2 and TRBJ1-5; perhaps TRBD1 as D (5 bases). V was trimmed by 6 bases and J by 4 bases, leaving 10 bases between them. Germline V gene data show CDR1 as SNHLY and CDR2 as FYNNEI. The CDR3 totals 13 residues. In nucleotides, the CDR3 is TGTGCCAGCAGAGTGTGGACAAATCAGCCCCAGCATTTT. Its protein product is CASRVWTNQPQHF. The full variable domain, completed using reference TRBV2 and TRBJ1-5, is EPEVTQTPSHQVTQMGQEVILRCVPISNHLYFYWYRQILGQKVEFLVSFYNNEISEKSEIFDDQFSVERPDGSNFTLKIRSTKLEDSAMYFCASRVWTNQPQHFGDGTRLSIL.